This T cell receptor (beta chain) is drawn from a study of cytomegalovirus exposure and HLA in healthy donors (dated by TCRdb to 2016 to 2017). Looking at the study overall: According to an earlier analysis of a few hundred of the donors, about 179 million T cells yielded approximately 120 million unique TCR beta sequences and around 300 Gb of sequence data. An earlier analysis of fewer than 750 of the donors used high-throughput TCR beta sequencing to judge whether each TCR beta V gene segment behaved as functional or pseudogenic. Both class I and class II loci were covered by HLA typing, at four-digit resolution. A later analysis re-analyzed previously published TCR beta repertoires from 650 to 800 donors and added high-resolution HLA genotyping to study TCR occurrence patterns. Several DR-DQ haplotypes were handled as single units for association and clustering because linkage in the cohort was strong. An early release that covered about 600 HLA-typed donors contained approximately 300 gigabases of sequencing data and about 84 million unique TCR sequences. Typing coverage differed by locus: A, B, C, DRB1 and DQB1 were typed in roughly 620-640 donors, DQA1 in around 500, DPA1 in roughly 590, and DPB1 in around 440. Among the roughly 400 genotyped donors, under 90% belonged to the genetic ancestry cluster associated with self-reported Caucasian donors. To predict cytomegalovirus infection status, the study brought together high-throughput TCR immunosequencing, statistical association of individual TCRs with disease status, and machine learning. On average, around 240,000 unique TCR beta nucleotide sequences were sequenced per donor among roughly 430 genotyped donors of the cohort, with about 19% of those sequences being non-productive. The study profiled the T cell repertoires of about 720 subjects by immunosequencing and related them to cytomegalovirus serostatus. Every discovery cohort repertoire had been produced on one sequencing platform. Rather than using new phenotypic data, the later analysis identified candidate immune exposures from TCR beta sequences and from how often those sequences occurred across donors. Besides the first cohort of about 730 subjects, a separate validation cohort made up of over 100 different subjects was used. Donor age, sex, ethnicity and CMV serostatus were compiled together with the repertoire data. The aim of the study was to test whether cataloging public T cell receptors could identify signatures of past pathogen exposure. A later genetic analysis used genome-wide SNP genotypes for about 60% of the roughly 670 donors, treating that subset as a discovery cohort.

From the cysteine up to the phenylalanine, the CDR3 has a length of 12 residues. This entry keeps only the CDR3 DNA: 36 bases, framed from base 1. V is clipped by 3 bases and J by 6 bases, and the sequence between their germline boundaries is 12 bases long. Per the germline V gene (reference sequence), GTSNPN is the CDR1 and SVGIG is the CDR2. Receptor amplification or capture employed the immunoSEQ multiplex PCR assay. For the multiplex PCR, a mixture combining 60 forward primers for TCR Vbeta segments and 13 reverse primers for TCR Jbeta segments was used. A multiplex PCR assay on genomic DNA amplified the CDR3 region of rearranged TCR beta genes. The Illumina HiSeq System was used to sequence the amplified TCR beta libraries as 87-base-pair reads. For the original study's pipeline: Across the 670 or so repertoires, a later analysis counted roughly 77 million unique TCR beta chains, approximately 10 million of which were shared by at least two donors. Raw reads were error-corrected and collapsed into unique sequences with a nearest-neighbor algorithm that merged closely related sequences to remove PCR and sequencing errors. Alignment of CDR3 sequences to IMGT reference sequences was used to assign V, D and J gene segments. For a sequence to be retained, a match of at least six nucleotides to both a V gene segment and a J gene segment was required. A rearrangement counted as productive if the CDR3 had no stop codons and remained in frame with V and J, and every other rearrangement counted as non-productive. CDR3 was defined according to IMGT convention as the region running from the second conserved V-encoded cysteine to the conserved J-encoded phenylalanine. In an earlier analysis of 550 to 650 of the donors, sequences lacking an unambiguous match to a single V gene segment were excluded. An earlier analysis of fewer than 750 of the donors called V segments functional above 56.7% productive rearrangements and segregating when the between-donor standard deviation exceeded 5%. To diagnose cytomegalovirus status from the catalog of TCR beta chain sequences, a statistical classification framework was built. V and J gene assignment, in a later analysis, came from comparing TCR nucleotide sequences with IMGT/GENE-DB human TR gene sequences. The TCRdist pipeline was used in a later analysis to assign CDR3 sequences and most-parsimonious VDJ recombination scenarios. In a later analysis, every TCR beta chain was defined by the combination of its CDR3 amino acid sequence and its V-gene family, and reads without a unique V-gene family were dropped. A later analysis removed several hundred highly shared, low-generation-probability nucleotide sequences to deal with suspected cross-contamination and a sequencing artifact. In a later analysis, a clonal expansion index for each public chain was calculated from normalized within-repertoire ranks of inferred template counts. In a later analysis, generation probabilities were computed with a VDJ recombination model fitted to out-of-frame rearrangements, and the resulting probabilities were checked against IGoR. In a later analysis, TCR-TCR, TCR-HLA and TCR-CMV co-occurrence was scored with hypergeometric tests, and a repertoire-size bias correction was applied to TCR pairs. A later analysis estimated false discovery rates by permuting HLA or CMV assignments 20 times. A later analysis grouped co-occurring TCRs with DBSCAN, adding TCRdist sequence similarity when clustering within HLA-allele-positive subsets. Repertoires with fewer than 30,000 or more than 120,000 public chains, plus five repertoires with anomalous nucleotide sharing, were excluded from co-occurrence clustering. As stored in TCRdb, this immuneACCESS dataset retains in-frame rearrangements with V and J assigned. A fraction of the clones does not appear; measured against another copy, unresolved V genes explain less than half of the discrepancy, and the remainder lacks a known reason. The D gene and trimming were derived from the DNA, and the V and J assignments and clone size from that table. The sample table includes 40,000 to 50,000 clones. Approximately 1.1% of the sample rests with the top ten.

Here is what the overall study found, with its caveats: For the cohort, immune exposure information was limited to CMV serostatus. The authors suggested that the approach could potentially be extended to other disease states and immunological phenotypes. In an earlier analysis of fewer than 700 of the donors, most TCR beta V segments appeared in productive rearrangements about 87% or about 30% of the time, broadly matching IMGT annotations. Because HLA typing was unavailable for some donors at each locus, only the typed subset was used in association tests. Some IMGT-functional V segments, including TRBV6-2 and TRBV6-3, could not be distinguished by the 87-base-pair reads and were therefore excluded. An association between a missense DCLRE1C variant and V-gene and J-gene trimming of TCR beta chains was found in a later genetic analysis and replicated in an independent cohort. In the study, 150 to 200 TCR beta chains were listed as associated with cytomegalovirus. Only TCR beta chains were sequenced in this cohort, and the absence of alpha or paired-chain data limited detectable features. A later analysis found that TCR association rates varied across HLA loci, with DRB1 alleles showing the most associated TCRs and HLA-C alleles the fewest. Linkage disequilibrium might explain the correlated functional status among segregating V segments, but an unknown experimental factor could not be ruled out. In a later analysis, several top co-occurrence clusters were reported to appear linked to parvovirus B19, influenza, CMV and Epstein-Barr virus. Assigning TCR associations to individual alleles was difficult when HLA alleles, especially DR and DQ, strongly co-occurred. Seventeen rarely observed V segments, including chromosome 9 orphons, were excluded from the earlier analysis of approximately 500 of the donors because counts were too low. The presence/absence analyses assumed that sequencing depth was roughly uniform across donors, and that assumption may not be true. A further reported finding was that TCR beta sequences accurately predicted the HLA-A and HLA-B alleles for most subjects in the first cohort. According to a later genetic analysis, donors in an Asian-associated ancestry cluster had fewer N-insertions in productive TCRs than the approximately 630-donor mean. In a later analysis, HLA-associated TCR beta chains were found to be more clonally expanded and to have lower generation probabilities than equally common non-associated chains. A few of the identified cytomegalovirus-associated TCR beta chains were confirmed in vitro to be specific for cytomegalovirus antigens. In a later analysis, over 15,000 TCR beta sequences were associated with specific HLA alleles at a false discovery rate of 0.05. A later analysis found that most CMV-associated TCR beta chains appeared HLA-restricted, with HLA associations seemingly driven largely by CMV exposure. A group of highly shared sequence variants was considered likely to be a technical artifact of the sequencing pipeline. Cytomegalovirus status was reported to be diagnosed by the classifier with high specificity and sensitivity in both the original and validation cohorts. Across donors, most TCR sequences were observed very rarely, whereas some public TCRs were present in many individuals.

The cohort consisted of more than 650 healthy bone marrow donors. At the time of sampling, every cohort member was nominally healthy, though immune exposures that went unrecorded were likely present. The donor tested CMV seronegative, placing the donor among the approximately 400 seronegative members of the cohort. Every donor gave a peripheral blood sample, and the peripheral blood mononuclear cells from that sample were used for TCR beta sequencing. Genomic DNA was extracted from the blood cell samples with the Qiagen DNeasy Blood Extraction Kit. A remark on this clone: Its antigen is unknown.

The sequencing sample was made of PBMCs. The chain couples TRBV30 to TRBJ2-7; TRBD1 could be the D gene, as 6 bases match. The TCR comes from a woman aged 40-49 years in good health and CMV-seronegative. Here the CDR3 is given as CAWRSPRGEQYF. In nucleotides, the sequence is TGTGCCTGGAGATCACCCAGGGGCGAGCAGTACTTC.